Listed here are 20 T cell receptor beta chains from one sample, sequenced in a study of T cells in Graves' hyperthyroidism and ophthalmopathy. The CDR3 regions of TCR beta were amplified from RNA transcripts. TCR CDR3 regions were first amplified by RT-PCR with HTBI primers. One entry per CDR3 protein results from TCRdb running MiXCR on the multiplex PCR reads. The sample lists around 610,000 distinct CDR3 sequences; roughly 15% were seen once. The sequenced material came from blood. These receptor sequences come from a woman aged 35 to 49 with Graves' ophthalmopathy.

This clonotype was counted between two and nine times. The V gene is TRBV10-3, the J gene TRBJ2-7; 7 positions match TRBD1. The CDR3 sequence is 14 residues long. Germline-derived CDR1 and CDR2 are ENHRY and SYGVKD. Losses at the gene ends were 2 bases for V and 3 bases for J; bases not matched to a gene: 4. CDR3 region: CAISEDRDGYEQYF. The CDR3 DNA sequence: TGTGCCATCAGTGAGGACAGGGATGGCTACGAGCAGTACTTC.

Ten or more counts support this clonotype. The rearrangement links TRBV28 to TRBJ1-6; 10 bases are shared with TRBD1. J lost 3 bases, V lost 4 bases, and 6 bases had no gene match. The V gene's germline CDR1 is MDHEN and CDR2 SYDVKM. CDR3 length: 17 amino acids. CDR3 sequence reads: CASSSPGQGNYNSPLHF. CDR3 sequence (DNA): TGTGCCAGCAGTTCACCGGGACAGGGGAACTATAATTCACCCCTCCACTTT.

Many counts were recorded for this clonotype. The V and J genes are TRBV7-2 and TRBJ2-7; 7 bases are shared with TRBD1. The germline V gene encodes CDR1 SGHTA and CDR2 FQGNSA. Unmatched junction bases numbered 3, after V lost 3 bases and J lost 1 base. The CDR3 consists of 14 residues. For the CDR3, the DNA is TGTGCCAGCAGCTTGATGACAGGGTCCTACGAGCAGTACTTC. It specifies CASSLMTGSYEQYF.

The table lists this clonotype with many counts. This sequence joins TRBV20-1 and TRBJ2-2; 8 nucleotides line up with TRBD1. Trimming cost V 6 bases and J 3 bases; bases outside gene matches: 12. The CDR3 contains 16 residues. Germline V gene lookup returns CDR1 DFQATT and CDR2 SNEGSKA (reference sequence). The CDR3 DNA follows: TGCAGTGCAATAGGGGCAGGACAGGGCTACACCGGGGAGCTGTTTTTT. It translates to CSAIGAGQGYTGELFF.

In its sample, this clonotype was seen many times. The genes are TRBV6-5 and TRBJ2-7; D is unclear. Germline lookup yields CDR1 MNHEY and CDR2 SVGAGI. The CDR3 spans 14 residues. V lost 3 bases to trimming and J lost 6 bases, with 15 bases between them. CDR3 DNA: TGTGCCAGCAGTTATAAAACAGCCCTCGGCGAGCAGTACTTC. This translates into CASSYKTALGEQYF.

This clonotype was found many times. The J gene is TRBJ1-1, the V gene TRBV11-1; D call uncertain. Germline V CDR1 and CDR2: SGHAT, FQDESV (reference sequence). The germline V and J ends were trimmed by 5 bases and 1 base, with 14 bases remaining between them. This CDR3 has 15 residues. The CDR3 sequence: CASSGSQVANTEAFF. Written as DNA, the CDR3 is TGTGCCAGCAGCGGATCGCAGGTCGCGAACACTGAAGCTTTCTTT.

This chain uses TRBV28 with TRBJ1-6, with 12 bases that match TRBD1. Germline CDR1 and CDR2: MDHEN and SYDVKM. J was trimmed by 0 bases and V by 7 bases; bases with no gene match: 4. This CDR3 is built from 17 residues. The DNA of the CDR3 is TGTGCCAGCAAGGGACAGGGGGCCCGCTCCTATAATTCACCCCTCCACTTT. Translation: CASKGQGARSYNSPLHF.

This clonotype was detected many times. CDR3 coding DNA: TGTGCCAGCAGTTATTATCGGACTAGCGCGACCCAGTACTTC. Translation gives CASSYYRTSATQYF. The rearrangement links TRBV6-5 to TRBJ2-5, with TRBD2 matching 9 bases. J lost 7 bases, V lost 3 bases, and 6 bases had no gene match. The length of the CDR3 is 14 residues. In germline, CDR1 is MNHEY, CDR2 SVGAGI.

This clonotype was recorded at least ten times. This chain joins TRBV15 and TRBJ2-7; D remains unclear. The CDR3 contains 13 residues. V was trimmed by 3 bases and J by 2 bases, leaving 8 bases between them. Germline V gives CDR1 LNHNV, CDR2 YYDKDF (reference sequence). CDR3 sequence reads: CATSRVGAYEQYF. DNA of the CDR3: TGTGCCACCAGCAGGGTCGGAGCCTACGAGCAGTACTTC.

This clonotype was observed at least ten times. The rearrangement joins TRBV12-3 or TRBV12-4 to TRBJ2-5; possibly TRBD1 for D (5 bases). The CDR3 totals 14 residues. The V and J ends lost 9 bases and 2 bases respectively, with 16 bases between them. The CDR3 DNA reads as TGTGCCAGTAGGAGTCAAAGGGGACAAGAGACCCAGTACTTC. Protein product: CASRSQRGQETQYF.

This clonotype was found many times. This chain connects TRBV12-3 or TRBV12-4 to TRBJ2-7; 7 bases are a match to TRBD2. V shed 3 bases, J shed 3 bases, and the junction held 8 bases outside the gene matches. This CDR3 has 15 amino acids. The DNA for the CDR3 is TGTGCCAGCAGTTTGGCGGGAGCTCACCTCTACGAGCAGTACTTC. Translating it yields CASSLAGAHLYEQYF.

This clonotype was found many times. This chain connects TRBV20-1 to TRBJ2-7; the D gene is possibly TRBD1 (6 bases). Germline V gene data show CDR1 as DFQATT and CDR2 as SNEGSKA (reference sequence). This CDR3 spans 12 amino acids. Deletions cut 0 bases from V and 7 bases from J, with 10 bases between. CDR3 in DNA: TGCAGTGCTAGAGATCAGGGGAAGGAGCAGTACTTC. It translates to CSARDQGKEQYF.

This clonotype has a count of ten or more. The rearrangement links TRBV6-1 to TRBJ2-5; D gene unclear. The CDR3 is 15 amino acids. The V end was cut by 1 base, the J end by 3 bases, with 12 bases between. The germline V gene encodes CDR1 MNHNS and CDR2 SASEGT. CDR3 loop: CASSEVWHIKETQYF. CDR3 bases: TGTGCCAGCAGTGAAGTGTGGCACATAAAAGAGACCCAGTACTTC.

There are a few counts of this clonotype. In DNA, the CDR3 is TGTGCCAGCAGTGAACCGGGACAGCTATCCTACGAGCAGTACTTC. It translates to CASSEPGQLSYEQYF. The V gene is TRBV6-1, the J gene TRBJ2-7; 7 bases agree with TRBD1. V shed 2 bases, J shed 1 base, and the junction held 5 bases outside the gene matches. CDR1 is MNHNS and CDR2 is SASEGT in the germline V gene. The length of the CDR3 is 15 residues.

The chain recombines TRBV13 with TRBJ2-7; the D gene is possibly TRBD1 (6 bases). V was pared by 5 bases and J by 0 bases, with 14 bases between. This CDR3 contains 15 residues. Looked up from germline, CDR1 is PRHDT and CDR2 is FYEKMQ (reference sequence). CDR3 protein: CASSAHPTGSYEQYF. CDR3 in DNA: TGTGCCAGCAGCGCCCATCCGACAGGCTCCTACGAGCAGTACTTC.

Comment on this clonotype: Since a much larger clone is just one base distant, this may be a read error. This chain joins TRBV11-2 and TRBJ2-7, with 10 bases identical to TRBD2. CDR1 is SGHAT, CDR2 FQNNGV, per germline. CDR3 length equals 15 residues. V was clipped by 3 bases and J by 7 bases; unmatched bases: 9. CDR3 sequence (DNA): TGTGCCAGCAGCTTCACTAGCGGGGAATACAATGAGCAGTACTTC. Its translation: CASSFTSGEYNEQYF.

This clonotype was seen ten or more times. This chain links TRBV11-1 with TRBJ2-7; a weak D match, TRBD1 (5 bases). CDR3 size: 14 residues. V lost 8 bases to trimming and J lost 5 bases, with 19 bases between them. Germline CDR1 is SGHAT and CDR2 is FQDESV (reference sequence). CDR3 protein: CASGFQGLSNEQYF. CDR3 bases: TGTGCCAGCGGATTTCAGGGATTATCAAACGAGCAGTACTTC.

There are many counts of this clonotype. CDR3 DNA sequence: TGTGCCAGCAGTCCGATGGACGGGCAAGAGACCCAGTACTTC. Translated: CASSPMDGQETQYF. This chain links TRBV28 with TRBJ2-5; D unclear. V lost 5 bases and J 2 bases, leaving 12 bases between the germline ends. This CDR3 is 14 amino acids long. The germline gives CDR1 MDHEN, CDR2 SYDVKM.

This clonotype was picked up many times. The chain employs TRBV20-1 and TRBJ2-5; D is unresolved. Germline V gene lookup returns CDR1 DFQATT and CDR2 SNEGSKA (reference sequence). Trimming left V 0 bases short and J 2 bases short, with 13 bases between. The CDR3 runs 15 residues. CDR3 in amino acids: CSARDGSTIQETQYF. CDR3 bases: TGCAGTGCTAGAGACGGTAGCACAATTCAAGAGACCCAGTACTTC.

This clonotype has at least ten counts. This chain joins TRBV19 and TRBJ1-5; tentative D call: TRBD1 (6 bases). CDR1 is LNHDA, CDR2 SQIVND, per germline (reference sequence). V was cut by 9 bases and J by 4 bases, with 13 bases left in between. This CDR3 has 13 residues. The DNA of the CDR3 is TGTGCCAGCAGGGGTACAGGTAATCAGCCCCAGCATTTT. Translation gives CASRGTGNQPQHF. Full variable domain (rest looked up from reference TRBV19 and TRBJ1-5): DGGITQSPKYLFRKEGQNVTLSCEQNLNHDAMYWYRQDPGQGLRLIYYSQIVNDFQKGDIAEGYSVSREKKESFPLTVTSAQKNPTAFYLCASRGTGNQPQHFGDGTRLSIL.